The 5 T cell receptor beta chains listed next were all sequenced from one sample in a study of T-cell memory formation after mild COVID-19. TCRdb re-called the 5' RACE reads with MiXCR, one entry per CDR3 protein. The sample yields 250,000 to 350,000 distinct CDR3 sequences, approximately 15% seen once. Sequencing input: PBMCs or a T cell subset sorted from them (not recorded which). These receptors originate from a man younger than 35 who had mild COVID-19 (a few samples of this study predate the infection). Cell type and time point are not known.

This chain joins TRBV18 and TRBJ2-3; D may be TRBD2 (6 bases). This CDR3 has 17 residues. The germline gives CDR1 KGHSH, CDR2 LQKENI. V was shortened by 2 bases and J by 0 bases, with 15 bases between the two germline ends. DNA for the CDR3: TGTGCCAGCTCACCATATCCGGGACTGGGAAGCACAGATACGCAGTATTTT. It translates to CASSPYPGLGSTDTQYF.

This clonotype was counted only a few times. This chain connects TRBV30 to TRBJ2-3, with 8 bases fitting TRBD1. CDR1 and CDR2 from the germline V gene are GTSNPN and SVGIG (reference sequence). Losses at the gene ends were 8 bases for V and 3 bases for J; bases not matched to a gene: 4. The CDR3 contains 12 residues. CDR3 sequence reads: CALQGETDTQYF. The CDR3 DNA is TGTGCCCTACAGGGGGAGACAGATACGCAGTATTTT.

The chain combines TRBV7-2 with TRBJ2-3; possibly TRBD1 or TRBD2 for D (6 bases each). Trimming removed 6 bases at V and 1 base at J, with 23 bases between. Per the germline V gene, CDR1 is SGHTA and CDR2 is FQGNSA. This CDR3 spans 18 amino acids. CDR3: CASRIEWWGAYRTDTQYF. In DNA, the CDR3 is TGTGCCAGCAGGATCGAATGGTGGGGGGCCTACCGCACAGATACGCAGTATTTT.

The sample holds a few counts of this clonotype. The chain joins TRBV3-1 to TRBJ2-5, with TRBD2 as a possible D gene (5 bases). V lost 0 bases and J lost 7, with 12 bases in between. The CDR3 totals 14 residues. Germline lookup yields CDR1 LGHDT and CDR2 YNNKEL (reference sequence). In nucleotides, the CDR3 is TGTGCCAGCAGCCAAGATCCCGGGAAGGTGACCCAGTACTTC. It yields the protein CASSQDPGKVTQYF.

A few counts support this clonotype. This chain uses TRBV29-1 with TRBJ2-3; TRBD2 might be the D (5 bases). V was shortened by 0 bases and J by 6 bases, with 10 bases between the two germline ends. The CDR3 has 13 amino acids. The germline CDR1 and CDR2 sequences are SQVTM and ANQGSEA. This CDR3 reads CSVEDKTRDTQYF. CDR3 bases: TGCAGCGTTGAAGACAAAACTAGGGATACGCAGTATTTT.